Listed below are T cell receptor beta chains from one sample, sequenced in a study of blood T cell repertoires in COVID-19. The data were produced by immunoSEQ multiplex PCR, yet TCRdb's version contains in-frame clones alone and is incomplete. Of over 50,000 clones listed, 65% to 90% were seen once; the top ten hold roughly 10%. Sequencing was performed on peripheral blood. The receptors were gathered from a human donor in a cohort sampled during active COVID-19. Each CDR3 is given with its conserved first and last residue. Clone size is not always given. Where it is, it says once, few, many or a class for expanded clones.

V	size	J	CDR3
TRBV19	NA	TRBJ1-6	CASSGTGDNSPLHF
TRBV4-1	NA	TRBJ2-7	CASSQDTRTSGTGEQYF
TRBV19	few	TRBJ1-5	CASRPGASNQPQHF
TRBV28	NA	TRBJ2-1	CASSHGTSVFGEQFF
TRBV9	NA	TRBJ1-2	CASSEDPDRGGTNYGYTF
TRBV4-1	NA	TRBJ2-7	CASSQVPRGGARYEQYF
TRBV5-1	once	TRBJ2-3	CASSLRRQALSTDTQYF
TRBV7-9	NA	TRBJ1-2	CASSDRYRGGYTF
TRBV27	NA	TRBJ2-3	CASSLSVAGSTDTQYF
TRBV29-1	few	TRBJ2-1	CSVAPRAEQFF
TRBV9	NA	TRBJ2-1	CASSVSAGGTHEQFF
TRBV4-1	NA	TRBJ2-7	CASSQQSQTGEAFSYEQYF
TRBV18	NA	TRBJ1-3	CASSPTGSGNTIYF
TRBV5-6	NA	TRBJ2-5	CASSPPRVGETQYF
TRBV2	few	TRBJ2-2	CASRGARNTGELFF
TRBV3-1/TRBV3-2	once	TRBJ2-1	CASSPLGSSSYNEQFF
TRBV29-1	NA	TRBJ2-5	CSVWTGGETQYF
TRBV19	NA	TRBJ2-1	CASSFGTSGLYNEQFF
TRBV5-8	once	TRBJ2-1	CASSQGLADYNEQFF
TRBV6-6	NA	TRBJ1-3	CASSLLQGITGNTIYF
TRBV18	NA	TRBJ2-7	CASSPSGFDGEQYF
TRBV5-1	once	TRBJ1-4	CASSLTGRGDEKLFF
TRBV3-1/TRBV3-2	NA	TRBJ2-1	CASSRLDLNNEQFF
TRBV7-9	NA	TRBJ2-7	CASQGAGYEQYF
TRBV3-1/TRBV3-2	few	TRBJ1-2	CASSRSTGGDYGYTF
TRBV7-2	NA	TRBJ2-7	CASSETDRVNYEQYF
TRBV4-1	NA	TRBJ2-2	CASSHGLAGAWRNTGELFF
TRBV6-5	NA	TRBJ2-7	CASLGTNYEQYF
TRBV5-1	NA	TRBJ2-5	CASSGWIAGEKETQYF
TRBV2	NA	TRBJ2-1	CASSEAQLSEQFF
TRBV5-1	NA	TRBJ1-5	CASSLFPQVPGQASNQPQHF
TRBV7-9	NA	TRBJ2-1	CASRMWDWGVEQFF
TRBV29-1	NA	TRBJ2-1	CSVASGRRSYNEQFF
TRBV28	NA	TRBJ1-2	CASSPPTGGYTF
TRBV7-2	NA	TRBJ2-3	CASSLVGGPTDTQYF
TRBV2	NA	TRBJ2-6	CASSVGTGGTGANVLTF
TRBV3-1/TRBV3-2	NA	TRBJ1-1	CASSQARGTEAFF